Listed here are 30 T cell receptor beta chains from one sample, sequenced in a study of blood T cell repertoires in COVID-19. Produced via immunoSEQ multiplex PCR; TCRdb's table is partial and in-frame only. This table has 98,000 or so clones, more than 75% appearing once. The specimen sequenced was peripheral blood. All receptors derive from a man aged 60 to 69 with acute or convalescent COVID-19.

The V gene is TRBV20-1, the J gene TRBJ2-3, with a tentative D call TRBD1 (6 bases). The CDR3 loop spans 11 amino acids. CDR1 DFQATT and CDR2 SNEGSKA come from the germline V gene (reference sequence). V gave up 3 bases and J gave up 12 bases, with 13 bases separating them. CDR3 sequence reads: CSARQGPAQYF. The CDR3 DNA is TGCAGTGCTAGGCAGGGGCCGGCTCAGTATTTT.

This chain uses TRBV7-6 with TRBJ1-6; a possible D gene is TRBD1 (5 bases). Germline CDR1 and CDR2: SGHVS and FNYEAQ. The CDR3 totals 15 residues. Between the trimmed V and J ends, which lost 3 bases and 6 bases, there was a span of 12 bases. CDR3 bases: TGTGCCAGCAGCTTTGGGGGGGTGGGTAATTCACCCCTCCACTTT. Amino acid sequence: CASSFGGVGNSPLHF.

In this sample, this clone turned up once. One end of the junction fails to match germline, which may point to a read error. The CDR3 sequence is CASSLNPSRAGKF. CDR3 in DNA: TGTGCCAGCAGTCTAAACCCCTCGAGGGCCGGCAAGTTT. This sequence joins TRBV2 and TRBJ1-5; D unresolved. This CDR3 is built from 13 residues. Germline loops: CDR1 SNHLY, CDR2 FYNNEI.

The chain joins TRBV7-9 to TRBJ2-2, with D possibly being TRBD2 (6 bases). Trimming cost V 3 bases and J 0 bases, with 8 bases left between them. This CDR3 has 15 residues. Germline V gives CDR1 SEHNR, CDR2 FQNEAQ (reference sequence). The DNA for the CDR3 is TGTGCCAGCAGCTTCGGCGGGACGAACACCGGGGAGCTGTTTTTT. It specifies CASSFGGTNTGELFF.

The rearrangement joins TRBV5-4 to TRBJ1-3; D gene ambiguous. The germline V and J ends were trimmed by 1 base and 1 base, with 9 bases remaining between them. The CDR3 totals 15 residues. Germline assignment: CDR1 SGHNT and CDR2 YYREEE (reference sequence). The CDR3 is CASSLHGESGNTIYF. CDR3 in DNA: TGTGCCAGCAGCTTGCACGGAGAATCTGGAAACACCATATATTTT.

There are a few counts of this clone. The CDR3 DNA sequence: TGTGCCAGCAGCTTCTCAGGGGGCAACACCATATATTTT. Its protein product is CASSFSGGNTIYF. V gene TRBV7-2 combines with J gene TRBJ1-3; TRBD1 agrees at 8 bases. The germline V gene has CDR1 SGHTA and CDR2 FQGNSA. Trimming cost V 3 bases and J 7 bases; bases outside gene matches: 2. The CDR3 runs 13 residues.

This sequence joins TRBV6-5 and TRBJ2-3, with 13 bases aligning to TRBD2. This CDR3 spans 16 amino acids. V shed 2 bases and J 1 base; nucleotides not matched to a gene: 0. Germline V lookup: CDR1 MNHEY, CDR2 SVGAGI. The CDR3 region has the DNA TGTGCCAGCAGTTACGGGACTAGCGGGGGCACAGATACGCAGTATTTT. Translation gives CASSYGTSGGTDTQYF.

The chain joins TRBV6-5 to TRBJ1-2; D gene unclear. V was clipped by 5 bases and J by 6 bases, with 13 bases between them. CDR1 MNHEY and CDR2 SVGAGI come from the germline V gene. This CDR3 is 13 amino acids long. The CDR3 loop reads CASSPPHFDGYTF. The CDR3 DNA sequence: TGTGCCAGCAGTCCGCCCCACTTCGATGGCTACACCTTC.

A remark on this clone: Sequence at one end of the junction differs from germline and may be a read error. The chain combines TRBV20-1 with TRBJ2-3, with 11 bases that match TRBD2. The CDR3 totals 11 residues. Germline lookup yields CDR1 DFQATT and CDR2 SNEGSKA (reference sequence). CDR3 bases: TGCAGTGCTAGCCCCGGACTAGCGGGCTCTTTT. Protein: CSASPGLAGSF.

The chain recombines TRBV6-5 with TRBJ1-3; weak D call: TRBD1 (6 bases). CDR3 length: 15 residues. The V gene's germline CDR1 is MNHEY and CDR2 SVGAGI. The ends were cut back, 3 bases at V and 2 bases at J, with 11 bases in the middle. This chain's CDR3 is CASSYRAGAGNTIYF. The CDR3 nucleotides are TGTGCCAGCAGTTATCGGGCAGGGGCTGGAAACACCATATATTTT.

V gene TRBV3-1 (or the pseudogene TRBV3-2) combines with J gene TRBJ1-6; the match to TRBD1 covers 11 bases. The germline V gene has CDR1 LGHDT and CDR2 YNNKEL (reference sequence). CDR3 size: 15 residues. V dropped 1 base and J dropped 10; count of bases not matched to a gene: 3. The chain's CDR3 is CASSQVGTGGSPLHF. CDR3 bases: TGTGCCAGCAGCCAAGTAGGGACAGGGGGATCACCCCTCCACTTT.

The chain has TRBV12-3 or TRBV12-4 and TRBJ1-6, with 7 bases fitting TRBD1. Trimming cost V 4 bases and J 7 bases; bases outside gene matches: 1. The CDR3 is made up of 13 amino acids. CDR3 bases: TGTGCCAGCAGTTGGGACAGAAATTCACCCCTCCACTTT. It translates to CASSWDRNSPLHF.

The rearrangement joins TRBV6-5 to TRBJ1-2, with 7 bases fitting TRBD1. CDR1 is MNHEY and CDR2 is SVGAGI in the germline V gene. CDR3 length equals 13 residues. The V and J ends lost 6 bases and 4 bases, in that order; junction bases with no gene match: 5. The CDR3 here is CASSRDRVYGYTF. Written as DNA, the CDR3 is TGTGCCAGCAGCCGCGACAGGGTCTATGGCTACACCTTC.

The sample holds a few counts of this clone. The CDR3 loop reads CASSLGSAGEGQETQYF. DNA for the CDR3: TGTGCCAGCAGCTTAGGTTCGGCGGGAGAGGGCCAAGAGACCCAGTACTTC. This sequence joins TRBV7-9 and TRBJ2-5; 7 bases line up with TRBD2. CDR3 length equals 17 residues. Germline V gene sequence: CDR1 SEHNR, CDR2 FQNEAQ (reference sequence). J lost 1 base, V lost 1 base, and 9 bases had no gene match.

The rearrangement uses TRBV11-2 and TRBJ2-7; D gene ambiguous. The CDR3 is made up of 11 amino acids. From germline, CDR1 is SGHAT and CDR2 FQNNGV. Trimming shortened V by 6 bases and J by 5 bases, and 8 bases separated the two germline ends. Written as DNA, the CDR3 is TGTGCCAGCAGTATTAGCAACGAGCAGTACTTC. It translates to CASSISNEQYF.

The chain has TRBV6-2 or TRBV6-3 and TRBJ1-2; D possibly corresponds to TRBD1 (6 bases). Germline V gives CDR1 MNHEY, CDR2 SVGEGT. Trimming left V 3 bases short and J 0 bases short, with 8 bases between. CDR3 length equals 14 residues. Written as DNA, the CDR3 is TGTGCCAGCAGTTATGGGGGCGCTAACTATGGCTACACCTTC. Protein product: CASSYGGANYGYTF.

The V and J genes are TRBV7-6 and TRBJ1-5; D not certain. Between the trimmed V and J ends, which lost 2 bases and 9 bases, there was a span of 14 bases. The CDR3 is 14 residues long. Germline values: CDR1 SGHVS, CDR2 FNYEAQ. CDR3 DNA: TGTGCCAGCAGCTTACTCCAGTCCGCTGGGCCCCAGCATTTT. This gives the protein CASSLLQSAGPQHF.

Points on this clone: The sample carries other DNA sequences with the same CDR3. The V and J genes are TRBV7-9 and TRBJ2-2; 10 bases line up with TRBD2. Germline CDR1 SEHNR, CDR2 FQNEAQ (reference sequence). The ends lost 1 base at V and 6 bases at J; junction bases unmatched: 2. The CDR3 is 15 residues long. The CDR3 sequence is CASSLGLAGAGELFF. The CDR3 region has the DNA TGTGCCAGCAGCTTAGGCCTAGCGGGAGCCGGGGAGCTGTTTTTT.

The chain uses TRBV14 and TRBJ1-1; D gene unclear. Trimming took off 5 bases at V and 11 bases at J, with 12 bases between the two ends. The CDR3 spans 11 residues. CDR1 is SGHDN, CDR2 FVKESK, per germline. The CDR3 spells CASSYGLEAFF. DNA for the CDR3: TGTGCCAGCAGCTACGGACTCGAGGCTTTCTTT.

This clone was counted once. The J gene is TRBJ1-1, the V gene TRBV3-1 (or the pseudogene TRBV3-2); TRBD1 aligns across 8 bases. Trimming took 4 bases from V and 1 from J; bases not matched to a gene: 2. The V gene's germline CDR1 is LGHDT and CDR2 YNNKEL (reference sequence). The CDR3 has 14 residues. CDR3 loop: CASSLGQGNTEAFF. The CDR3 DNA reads TGTGCCAGCAGCCTAGGACAGGGGAACACTGAAGCTTTCTTT.

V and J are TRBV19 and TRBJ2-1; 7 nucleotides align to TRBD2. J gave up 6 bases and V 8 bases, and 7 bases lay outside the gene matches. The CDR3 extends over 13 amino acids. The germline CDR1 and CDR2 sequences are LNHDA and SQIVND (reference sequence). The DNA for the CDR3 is TGTGCCAGTGGACGTGGGACTATCAATGAGCAGTTCTTC. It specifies CASGRGTINEQFF.

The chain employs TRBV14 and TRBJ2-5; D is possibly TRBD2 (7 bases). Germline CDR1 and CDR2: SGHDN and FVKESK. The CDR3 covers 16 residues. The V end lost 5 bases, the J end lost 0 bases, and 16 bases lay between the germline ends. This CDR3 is CASSARGGLYQETQYF. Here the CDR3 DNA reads TGTGCCAGCAGCGCGAGGGGGGGTTTGTACCAAGAGACCCAGTACTTC.

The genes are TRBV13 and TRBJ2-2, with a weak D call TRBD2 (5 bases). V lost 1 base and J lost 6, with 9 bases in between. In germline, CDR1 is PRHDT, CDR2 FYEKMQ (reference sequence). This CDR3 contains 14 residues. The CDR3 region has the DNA TGTGCCAGCAGCTTAGCCGGGGTCGCCGGGGAGCTGTTTTTT. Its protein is CASSLAGVAGELFF.

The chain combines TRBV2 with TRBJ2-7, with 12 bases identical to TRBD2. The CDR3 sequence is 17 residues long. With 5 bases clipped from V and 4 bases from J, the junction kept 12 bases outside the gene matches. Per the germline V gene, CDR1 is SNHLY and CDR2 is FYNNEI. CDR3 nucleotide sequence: TGTGCCAGCAGTCCCTTAGCTAGCGGGAGGGCCGAATACGAGCAGTACTTC. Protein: CASSPLASGRAEYEQYF.

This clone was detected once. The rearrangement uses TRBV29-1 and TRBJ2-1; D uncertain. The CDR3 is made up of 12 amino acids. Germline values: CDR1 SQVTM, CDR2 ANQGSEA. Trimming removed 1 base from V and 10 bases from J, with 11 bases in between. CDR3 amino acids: CSVEGLLSEQFF. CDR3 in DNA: TGCAGCGTTGAAGGACTCCTGAGCGAGCAGTTCTTC.

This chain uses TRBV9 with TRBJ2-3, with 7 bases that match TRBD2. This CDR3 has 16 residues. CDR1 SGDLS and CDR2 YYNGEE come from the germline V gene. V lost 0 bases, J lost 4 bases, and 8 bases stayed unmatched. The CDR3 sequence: CASSVGGGSFADTQYF. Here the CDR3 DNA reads TGTGCCAGCAGCGTAGGAGGCGGGAGTTTCGCAGATACGCAGTATTTT.

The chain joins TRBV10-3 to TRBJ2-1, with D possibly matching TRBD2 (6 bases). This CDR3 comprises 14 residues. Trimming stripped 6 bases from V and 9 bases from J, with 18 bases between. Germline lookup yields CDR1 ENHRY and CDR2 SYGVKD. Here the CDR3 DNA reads TGTGCCATCAGCCCAACCGGGACTCTTGGTGAGCAGTTCTTC. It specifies CAISPTGTLGEQFF.

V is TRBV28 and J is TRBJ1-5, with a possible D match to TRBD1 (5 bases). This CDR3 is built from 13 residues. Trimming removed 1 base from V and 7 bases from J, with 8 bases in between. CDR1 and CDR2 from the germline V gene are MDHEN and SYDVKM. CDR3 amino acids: CASSLSGGQPQHF. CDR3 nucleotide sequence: TGTGCCAGCAGTTTATCCGGGGGGCAGCCCCAGCATTTT.

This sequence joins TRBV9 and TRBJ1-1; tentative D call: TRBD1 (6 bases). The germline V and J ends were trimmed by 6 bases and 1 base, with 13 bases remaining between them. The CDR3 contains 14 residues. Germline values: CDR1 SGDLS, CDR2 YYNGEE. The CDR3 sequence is CASNPTGRNTEAFF. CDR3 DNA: TGTGCCAGCAACCCTACAGGGAGGAACACTGAAGCTTTCTTT.

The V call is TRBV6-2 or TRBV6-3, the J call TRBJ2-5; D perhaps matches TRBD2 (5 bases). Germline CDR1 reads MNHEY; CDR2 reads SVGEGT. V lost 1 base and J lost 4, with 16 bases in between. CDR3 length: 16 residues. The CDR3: CASSYFGGPRGETQYF. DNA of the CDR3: TGTGCCAGCAGTTACTTTGGTGGACCTCGGGGAGAGACCCAGTACTTC.